This T cell receptor (beta chain) was sequenced during a study of T cells after yellow fever vaccination (dated by TCRdb to the late 2010s). A note on the overall study: The SMART-Seq v4 Ultra Low Input RNA kit was used to prepare libraries from fractions with low cell numbers. To follow T-cell clones before and after both primary and booster YFV17D yellow fever vaccination, bulk TCR alpha and beta repertoires underwent longitudinal sequencing. The cohort comprised two healthy male donors, one aged 18 to 29 and one aged 30 to 39 years. Blood was drawn at multiple timepoints before and after primary and secondary immunization, with bulk PBMC replicates and cell subsets isolated.

Inclusive of the bounding cysteine and phenylalanine, the CDR3 is 14 residues long. The sequence is cut down to CDR3 DNA, 42 bases in frame from base 1. V and J are truncated by 1 base and 4 bases respectively, leaving an intervening sequence of 7 bases. According to the germline V gene, CDR1 reads MNHEY and CDR2 reads SVGEGT. Explained via the paper, the treatment or condition label denotes: live attenuated yellow fever vaccine strain. At each blood-draw timepoint, two biological replicates of bulk PBMCs were obtained. PBMCs were isolated from peripheral blood using a standard Ficoll-Paque protocol. TriZol was used to extract RNA from bulk PBMCs, from CD4 and CD8 fractions, and from dextramer-positive and dextramer-negative fractions. Sequencing used an Illumina NovaSeq 6000. TCR cDNA was made using 5'RACE template switching, a step that added a universal primer site and unique molecular identifiers. Priming for cDNA synthesis came from both the TCR alpha and TCR beta constant segments. Libraries were amplified in two PCR steps, with sample barcodes and sequencing adapters added in the second step. Sequencing of the libraries was done on either Illumina HiSeq 2500 (2x100 bp) or NovaSeq (2x150 bp). The authors processed their data as follows. Reads were demultiplexed and collapsed into UMI consensus sequences with MIGEC, and V(D)J alignment was performed with MiXCR. Clonotypes responding to the vaccine were identified with edgeR on replicate PBMC samples, with the criteria of FDR below 0.01 and a log2 fold change above 5 up to day 15. Each bulk clonotype was labeled CD4 or CD8 based on which sequenced repertoire, CD4 or CD8, contained the clonotype at higher abundance. The public sequencing data were trimmed at Q25 with fastp and processed into clonotypes with MiXCR by TCRdb, which kept only in-frame beta chains. Every CDR3 protein is listed once, alongside the most common genes and DNA of its rows. The V and J calls follow TCRdb's processing rather than the paper's. The sample has more than 200,000 distinct CDR3 sequences on record, about 3.9% of them singletons. The ten largest clones represent 15% to 20% of the sample.

The paper's findings and limits, for the study overall: Compared with the primary T-cell response, the secondary T-cell response was faster but weaker, reaching its peak on day 5 rather than on day 15. Because the study included only a couple of donors, the extent to which the findings can be generalized is limited. Most clones expanded after primary vaccination were re-detected after the booster (around 96% of CD4 and roughly 87% of CD8), suggesting broad memory maintenance. A small share of clonotypes occurred in both CD4 and CD8 compartments, likely arising from convergent recombination. Computational filtering was required because FACS-sorted repertoires could contain abundant contaminating clonotypes from the bulk population.

This clonotype was detected ten times or more. Its target antigen remains unknown. The sample holds no much larger clone one base away, and base qualities are not on file. The chain is made from TRBV6-2 or TRBV6-3 and TRBJ2-2; the D gene cannot be named for sure. The starting material was PBMCs, obtained 15 days after the yellow fever booster vaccination. The sequence derives from a man between 18 and 35 years old who received the YFV17D yellow fever vaccine. At the DNA level, the sequence is TGTGCCAGCAGTTACTTGGGTCCCACCGGGGAGCTGTTTTTT. Its protein is CASSYLGPTGELFF.